This record concerns one TCR beta chain sequence. This specimen belongs to a study of T cell changes during pregnancy in multiple sclerosis. This table comes from immunoSEQ multiplex PCR, and its TCRdb copy is limited to in-frame clones, with some not included. The sample shows tens of thousands of clones, 85% to 95% of them seen only once. The ends lost 5 bases at V and 2 bases at J; junction bases unmatched: 2. This CDR3 has 14 residues. Germline V lookup: CDR1 SGHTA, CDR2 FQGNSA. The receptor's source is a female donor in good health, enrolled as a control in a pregnancy study. The chain couples TRBV7-2 to TRBJ2-1, with TRBD1 matching 8 bases. The specimen was peripheral blood, collected in the third trimester of pregnancy. CDR3 loop: CASSPDRAYNEQFF. In DNA, the CDR3 is TGTGCCAGCAGCCCGGACAGGGCCTACAATGAGCAGTTCTTC.